This T cell receptor beta chain was profiled in a study of CD4 T cell repertoires in COVID-19 (dated by TCRdb to about 2021). Study-level background: For cross-reactivity analysis, CFSE-low cells were expanded with IL-2 for ten to eleven days and were then relabeled and restimulated with spike proteins from other coronaviruses. Naturally processed CD4+ T cell responses to SARS-CoV-2 spike and nucleoprotein were characterized in COVID-19-recovered individuals, and clonal composition was assessed by TCR Vbeta sequencing. Subset-level TCR Vbeta repertoire analysis of SARS-CoV-2-reactive T cells was performed in a few recovered individuals. The paper's findings and limits, for the study overall: Several of the most expanded SARS-CoV-2-reactive clonotypes were found to be shared between two or all three memory subsets, suggesting intraclonal diversification. Between roughly 7 and 25% of SARS-CoV-2 clonotypes were also detected in SARS-CoV and/or HKU1 spike-stimulated secondary cultures, consistent with cross-reactivity.

The library was generated by the immunoSEQ multiplex PCR assay. As for how the authors treated the data: To quantify how much the repertoires of different subsets overlapped, the Chao-Jaccard similarity index was used along with counts of shared clonotypes. TCRdb's version of the immuneACCESS table is confined to in-frame rearrangements and falls short of the full clone set. An unresolved V gene accounts for under half of the shortfall where checked; the remainder is of unknown origin. Clone size and V and J calls were adopted from that table, with D and trimming inferred from the DNA. Within this sample are approximately 79,000 clones, with roughly 80% of them counted one time only. About 0.58% of the sample rests with the top ten. According to the study, the label for this sample's time point signals: sample from a COVID-19-recovered individual after infection. Donors were patients who had recovered from mild-to-severe COVID-19. Uncultured memory T cell samples were sequenced directly after ex vivo isolation. From peripheral blood mononuclear cells, the researchers isolated CD4+ total memory, central memory, effector memory and circulating T follicular helper cells.

From the germline V gene, CDR1 is SGHVS and CDR2 is FQNEAQ. Cut back by 5 bases and 0 bases, the V and J ends lie 14 bases apart. Spanning cysteine to phenylalanine, the CDR3 consists of 15 amino acids. CDR3 DNA only is kept here, 45 bases in frame from base 1. With regard to this clone: The clone's antigen remains unknown. Base qualities are not recorded, but no much larger clone differs from it by a single base.

The material sequenced was CD4+ T cells from peripheral blood, taken after recovery from COVID-19. Recombination joined TRBV7-8 with TRBJ2-7; matching of 6 bases hints at TRBD2 as the D gene. The receptor's source is a human donor who had COVID-19. The nucleotide sequence reads TGTGCCAGCAGCCGAGAGGGGACTTCCTCCTACGAGCAGTACTTC. The translation is CASSREGTSSYEQYF.